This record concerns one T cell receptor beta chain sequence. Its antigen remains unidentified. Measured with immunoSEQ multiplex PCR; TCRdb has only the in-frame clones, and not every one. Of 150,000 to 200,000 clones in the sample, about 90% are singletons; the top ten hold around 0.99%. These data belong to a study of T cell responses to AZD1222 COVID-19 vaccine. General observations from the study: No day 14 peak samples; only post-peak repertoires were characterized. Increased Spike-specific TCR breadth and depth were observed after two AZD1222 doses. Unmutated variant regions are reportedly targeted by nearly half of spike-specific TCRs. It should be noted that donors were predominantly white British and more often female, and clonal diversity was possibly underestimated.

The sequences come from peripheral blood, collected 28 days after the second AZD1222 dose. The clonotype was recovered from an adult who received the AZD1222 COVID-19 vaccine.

The CDR3 protein is CASSEGDPRGIQPQHF. CDR3 coding DNA: TGTGCCAGCAGTGAAGGGGACCCTAGAGGGATTCAGCCCCAGCATTTT. The chain combines TRBV6-1 with TRBJ1-5, with D possibly being TRBD1 (5 bases). This CDR3 has 16 residues. V lost 1 base and J lost 6, with 16 bases in between. Germline values: CDR1 MNHNS, CDR2 SASEGT.